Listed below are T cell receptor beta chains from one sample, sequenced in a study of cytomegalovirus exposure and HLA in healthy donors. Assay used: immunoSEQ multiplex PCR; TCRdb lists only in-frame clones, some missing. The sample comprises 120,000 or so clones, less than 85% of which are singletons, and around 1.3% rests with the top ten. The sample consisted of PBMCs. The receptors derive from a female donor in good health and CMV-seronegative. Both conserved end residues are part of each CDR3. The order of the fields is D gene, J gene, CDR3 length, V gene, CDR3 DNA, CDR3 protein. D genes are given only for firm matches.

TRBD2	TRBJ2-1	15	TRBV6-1	TGTGCCAGCAGGCACGGACTAGCGGGAGGTGGGGAGCAGTTCTTC	CASRHGLAGGGEQFF
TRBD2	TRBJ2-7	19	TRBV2	TGTGCCAGCAGTGAAGATTTAGGCGTGTGGCTAGCGGAAACCTACGAGCAGTACTTC	CASSEDLGVWLAETYEQYF
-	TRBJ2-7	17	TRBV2	TGTGCCAGCAGTGTTTTGGACAGTCGATCAATTCCCTACGAGCAGTACTTC	CASSVLDSRSIPYEQYF
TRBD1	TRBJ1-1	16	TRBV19	TGTGCCAGTAGTAGGGGACAGGGGGTCCAAGGAACTGAAGCTTTCTTT	CASSRGQGVQGTEAFF
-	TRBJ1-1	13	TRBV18	TGTGCCAGCTCAGCTTCCGGGGACACTGAAGCTTTCTTT	CASSASGDTEAFF
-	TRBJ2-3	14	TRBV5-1	TGCGCCAGCAGCTTTTCCGGGGGCACAGATACGCAGTATTTT	CASSFSGGTDTQYF
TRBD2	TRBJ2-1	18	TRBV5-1	TGCGCCAGCAGCCAACCGACTAGCGGGAAAAACTTATACAATGAGCAGTTCTTC	CASSQPTSGKNLYNEQFF
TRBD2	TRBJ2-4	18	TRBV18	TGTGCCAGCTCACCTCCGCTCGGGAGGGGAAGAGCCAAAAACAGTCAGTACTTC	CASSPPLGRGRAKNSQYF
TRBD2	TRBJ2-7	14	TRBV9	TGTGCCAGCAGCGGGGGTCGTAGCGGGAGTCAGCAGTACTTC	CASSGGRSGSQQYF
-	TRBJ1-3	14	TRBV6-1	TGTGCCAGCAACTATGGGGGGTTAGGAAACACCATATATTTT	CASNYGGLGNTIYF